The 14 T cell receptor beta chains presented below share a single source sample, sequenced in a study of OX40 agonist ivuxolimab in advanced cancers. Library preparation was by the immunoSEQ multiplex PCR assay. Here the immuneACCESS table is served through TCRdb, limited to in-frame sequences with V and J called. Missing clones are a known gap in these copies; in checked studies unresolved V genes cover under half, and the rest lacks a known reason. For this sample there are 45,000 to 50,000 clones; about three quarters appear just once. Around 7.8% of the sample is in the top ten clones. Specimen: CD4+ or CD8+ T cells sorted from blood, collected in a trial of the OX40 agonist ivuxolimab. The receptors come from an adult with an advanced solid tumor such as melanoma, head and neck, liver or kidney cancer.

V is TRBV19 and J is TRBJ1-2; no firm D call. This CDR3 spans 14 amino acids. Per the germline V gene, CDR1 is LNHDA and CDR2 is SQIVND (reference sequence). V lost 3 bases and J 3 bases, leaving 11 bases between the germline ends. The DNA for the CDR3 is TGTGCCAGTAGTATGAGGACTATGGACTATGGCTACACCTTC. Encoded protein: CASSMRTMDYGYTF.

The chain is built from TRBV29-1 and TRBJ2-7; 9 nucleotides line up with TRBD1. V was clipped by 6 bases and J by 1 base; unmatched bases: 4. Germline CDR1 SQVTM, CDR2 ANQGSEA. This CDR3 region has 13 residues. In DNA, the CDR3 is TGCAGCGTGACCGGGACAGGGTCCTACGAGCAGTACTTC. This sequence encodes CSVTGTGSYEQYF.

This clone came up once. V is TRBV7-9 and J is TRBJ2-6, with D perhaps TRBD1 or TRBD2 (5 bases each). Germline lookup yields CDR1 SEHNR and CDR2 FQNEAQ (reference sequence). This CDR3 has 18 amino acids. V lost 6 bases and J lost 0, with 18 bases in between. CDR3 loop: CASSSPGRRDSGANVLTF. CDR3 DNA: TGTGCCAGCAGTTCTCCGGGACGCCGCGACTCTGGGGCCAACGTCCTGACTTTC.

The DNA of the CDR3 is TGTGCCAGCAGCTTATCTGGTGACACTGAAGCTTTCTTT. It is translated as CASSLSGDTEAFF. This rearrangement joins TRBV7-9 to TRBJ1-1; D gene unclear. This CDR3 has 13 amino acids. Trimming shortened V by 2 bases and J by 3 bases, and 7 bases separated the two germline ends. CDR1 is SEHNR, CDR2 FQNEAQ, per germline (reference sequence).

The chain is built from TRBV7-2 and TRBJ2-1, with 7 bases that match TRBD1. Losses at the gene ends were 6 bases for V and 7 bases for J; bases not matched to a gene: 15. Germline CDR1 reads SGHTA; CDR2 reads FQGNSA. This CDR3 has 16 residues. CDR3 coding DNA: TGTGCCAGCAGGCGTACAGGGGTCACGCAGTGGAATGAGCAGTTCTTC. The encoded protein is CASRRTGVTQWNEQFF.

This chain uses TRBV10-3 with TRBJ1-3, with 9 positions matching TRBD1. Per germline, CDR1 ENHRY and CDR2 SYGVKD. The CDR3 is made up of 14 amino acids. V lost 5 bases and J lost 4; bases outside the gene matches: 3. CDR3 nucleotide sequence: TGTGCCATCAGTAGGGACAGGGCGGGAAACACCATATATTTT. Encoded protein: CAISRDRAGNTIYF.

The rearrangement uses TRBV7-9 and TRBJ1-1; D uncertain. Trimming pared 1 base from V and 1 base from J, leaving 7 bases between. The germline V gene encodes CDR1 SEHNR and CDR2 FQNEAQ (reference sequence). This CDR3 is 14 amino acids long. In nucleotides, the CDR3 is TGTGCCAGCAGCTTAGGCCGGAGGAACACTGAAGCTTTCTTT. Amino acids: CASSLGRRNTEAFF.

The chain has TRBV5-5 and TRBJ2-6, with 10 bases aligning to TRBD1. CDR3 length: 17 amino acids. The ends lost 1 base at V and 2 bases at J; junction bases unmatched: 3. CDR1 and CDR2 from the germline V gene are SGHKS and YYEKEE (reference sequence). The CDR3 bases are TGTGCCAGCAGCTTGTGGACAGGGGGGACTGGGGCCAACGTCCTGACTTTC. It translates to CASSLWTGGTGANVLTF. The whole variable domain, filled in from reference TRBV5-5 and TRBJ2-6, reads DAGVTQSPTHLIKTRGQQVTLRCSPISGHKSVSWYQQVLGQGPQFIFQYYEKEERGRGNFPDRFSARQFPNYSSELNVNALLLGDSALYLCASSLWTGGTGANVLTFGAGSRLTVL.

The J gene is TRBJ1-5, the V gene TRBV19; D perhaps matches TRBD1 (5 bases). Between the trimmed V and J ends, which lost 3 bases and 5 bases, there was a span of 8 bases. Germline loops: CDR1 LNHDA, CDR2 SQIVND (reference sequence). The CDR3 has 13 residues. The CDR3 region is CASSIPGYQPQHF. CDR3 in DNA: TGTGCCAGTAGTATCCCAGGGTATCAGCCCCAGCATTTT.

This chain uses TRBV9 with TRBJ2-3; the match to TRBD2 covers 15 bases. The CDR3 covers 15 residues. Losses at the gene ends were 3 bases for V and 6 bases for J; bases not matched to a gene: 2. Germline CDR1 SGDLS, CDR2 YYNGEE. CDR3 DNA sequence: TGTGCCAGCAGCGCCGGACTAGCGGGAGGGGATACGCAGTATTTT. It specifies CASSAGLAGGDTQYF.

V and J are TRBV4-3 and TRBJ1-5, with 9 positions matching TRBD1. The germline CDR1 and CDR2 sequences are LGHNA and YSLEER. The J segment lost 6 bases and the V segment lost 2 bases, leaving 8 bases of the junction unmatched. This CDR3 has 16 amino acids. The CDR3 protein is CASSQRYRGPPQPQHF. CDR3 DNA sequence: TGCGCCAGCAGCCAAAGGTACAGGGGGCCCCCTCAGCCCCAGCATTTT.

This sequence joins TRBV4-2 and TRBJ1-1; D gene unclear. The V and J ends lost 0 bases and 7 bases respectively, with 9 bases between them. The CDR3 is made up of 13 amino acids. Germline V CDR1 and CDR2: LGHNA, YNFKEQ. The CDR3 DNA reads as TGTGCCAGCAGCCAAGATCACTACAGTGAAGCTTTCTTT. As protein: CASSQDHYSEAFF.

J is TRBJ2-2 and V is TRBV11-3, with D possibly TRBD1 on 6 matching bases. This CDR3 has 14 amino acids. Germline V gene data show CDR1 as SGHNT and CDR2 as YENEEA. Trimming stripped 7 bases from V and 2 bases from J, with 11 bases between. CDR3 protein: CASKGQTNTGELFF. Written as DNA, the CDR3 is TGTGCCAGCAAGGGACAAACAAACACCGGGGAGCTGTTTTTT.

This clone was counted a single time. The V gene is TRBV18, the J gene TRBJ2-7; D perhaps matches TRBD2 (6 bases). The ends were cut back, 3 bases at V and 4 bases at J, with 13 bases in the middle. Germline V CDR1 and CDR2: KGHSH, LQKENI. CDR3 length: 14 amino acids. CDR3 DNA sequence: TGTGCCAGCTCACCGGGGATAGCGGAGTACGAGCAGTACTTC. This codes for CASSPGIAEYEQYF.